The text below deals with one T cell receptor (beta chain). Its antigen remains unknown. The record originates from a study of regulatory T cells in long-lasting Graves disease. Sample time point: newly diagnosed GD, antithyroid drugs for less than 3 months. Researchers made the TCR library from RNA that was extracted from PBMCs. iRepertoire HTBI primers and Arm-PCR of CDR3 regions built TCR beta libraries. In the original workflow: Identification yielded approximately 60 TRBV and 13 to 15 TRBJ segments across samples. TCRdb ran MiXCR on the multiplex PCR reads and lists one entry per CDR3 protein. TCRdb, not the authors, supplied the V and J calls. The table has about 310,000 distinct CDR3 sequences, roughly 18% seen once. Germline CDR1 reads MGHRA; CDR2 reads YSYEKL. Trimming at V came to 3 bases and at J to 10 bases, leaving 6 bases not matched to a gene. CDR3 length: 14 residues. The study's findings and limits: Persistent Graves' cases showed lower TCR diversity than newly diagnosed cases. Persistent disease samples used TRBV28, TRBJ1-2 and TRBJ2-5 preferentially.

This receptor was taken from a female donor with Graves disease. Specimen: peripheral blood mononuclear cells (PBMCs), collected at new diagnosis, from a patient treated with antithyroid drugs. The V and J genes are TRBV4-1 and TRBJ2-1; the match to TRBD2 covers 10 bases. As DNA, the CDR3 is TGCGCCAGCAGCCACGAGCGGGAGGGTTGGGAGCAGTTCTTC. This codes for CASSHEREGWEQFF.